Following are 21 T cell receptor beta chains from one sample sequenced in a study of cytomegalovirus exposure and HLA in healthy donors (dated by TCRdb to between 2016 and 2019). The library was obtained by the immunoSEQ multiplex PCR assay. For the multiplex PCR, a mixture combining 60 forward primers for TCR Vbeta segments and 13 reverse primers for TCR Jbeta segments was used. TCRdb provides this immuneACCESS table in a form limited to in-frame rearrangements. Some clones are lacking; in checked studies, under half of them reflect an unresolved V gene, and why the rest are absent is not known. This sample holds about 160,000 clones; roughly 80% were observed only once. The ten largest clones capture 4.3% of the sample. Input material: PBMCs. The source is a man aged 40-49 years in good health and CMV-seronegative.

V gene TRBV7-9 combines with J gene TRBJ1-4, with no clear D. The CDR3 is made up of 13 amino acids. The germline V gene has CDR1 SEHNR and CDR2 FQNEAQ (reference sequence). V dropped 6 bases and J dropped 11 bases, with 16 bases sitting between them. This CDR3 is CASSILTPPKLFF. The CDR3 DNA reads TGTGCCAGCAGTATACTTACCCCGCCTAAACTGTTTTTT.

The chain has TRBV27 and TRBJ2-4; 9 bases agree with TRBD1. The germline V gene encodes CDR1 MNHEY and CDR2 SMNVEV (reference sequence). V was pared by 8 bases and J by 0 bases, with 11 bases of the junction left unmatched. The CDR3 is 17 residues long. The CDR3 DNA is TGTGCCAGCGGGGGACAGGGACTAATTAAAGCCAAAAACATTCAGTACTTC. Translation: CASGGQGLIKAKNIQYF.

CDR3 DNA: TGTGCCTCCAGGGGGCTAGCCAAAAACATTCAGTACTTC. Translating it yields CASRGLAKNIQYF. V and J are TRBV6-5 and TRBJ2-4, with 8 positions matching TRBD1. V trimming: 11 bases; J trimming: 0 bases; junction bases outside the gene matches: 3. The CDR3 extends over 13 amino acids. Germline CDR1 and CDR2: MNHEY and SVGAGI.

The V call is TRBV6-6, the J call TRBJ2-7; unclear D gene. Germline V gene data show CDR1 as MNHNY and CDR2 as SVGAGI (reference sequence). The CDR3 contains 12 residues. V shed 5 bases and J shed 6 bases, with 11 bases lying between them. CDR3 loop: CASSPYSGEQYF. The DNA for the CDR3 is TGTGCCAGCAGTCCTTACTCGGGCGAGCAGTACTTC.

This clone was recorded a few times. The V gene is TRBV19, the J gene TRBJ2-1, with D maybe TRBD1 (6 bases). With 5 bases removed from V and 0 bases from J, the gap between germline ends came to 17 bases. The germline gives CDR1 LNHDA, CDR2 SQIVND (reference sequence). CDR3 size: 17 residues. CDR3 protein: CASSPQGFISSYNEQFF. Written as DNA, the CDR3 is TGTGCCAGTAGTCCGCAGGGGTTCATTAGCTCCTACAATGAGCAGTTCTTC. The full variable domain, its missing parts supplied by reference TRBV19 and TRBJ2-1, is DGGITQSPKYLFRKEGQNVTLSCEQNLNHDAMYWYRQDPGQGLRLIYYSQIVNDFQKGDIAEGYSVSREKKESFPLTVTSAQKNPTAFYLCASSPQGFISSYNEQFFGPGTRLTVL.

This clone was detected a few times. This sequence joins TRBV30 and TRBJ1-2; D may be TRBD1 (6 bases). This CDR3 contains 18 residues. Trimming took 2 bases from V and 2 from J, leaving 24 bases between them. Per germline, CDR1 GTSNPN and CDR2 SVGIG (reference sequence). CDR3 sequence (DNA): TGTGCCTGGAGTAGTCGAGAGCTCCATCAGGGGAGCAACTATGGCTACACCTTC. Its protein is CAWSSRELHQGSNYGYTF.

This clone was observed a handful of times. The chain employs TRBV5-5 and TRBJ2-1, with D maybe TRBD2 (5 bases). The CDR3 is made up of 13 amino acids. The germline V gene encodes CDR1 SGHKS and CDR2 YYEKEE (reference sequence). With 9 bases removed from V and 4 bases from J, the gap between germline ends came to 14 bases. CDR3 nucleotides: TGTGCCACCGTCGGGGTCGGATACAATGAGCAGTTCTTC. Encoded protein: CATVGVGYNEQFF.

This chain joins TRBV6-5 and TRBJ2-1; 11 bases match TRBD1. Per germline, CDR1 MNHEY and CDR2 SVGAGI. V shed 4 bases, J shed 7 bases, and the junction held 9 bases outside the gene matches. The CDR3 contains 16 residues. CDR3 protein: CASSWPGQGDINEQFF. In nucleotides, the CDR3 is TGTGCCAGCAGTTGGCCGGGACAGGGGGACATAAATGAGCAGTTCTTC.

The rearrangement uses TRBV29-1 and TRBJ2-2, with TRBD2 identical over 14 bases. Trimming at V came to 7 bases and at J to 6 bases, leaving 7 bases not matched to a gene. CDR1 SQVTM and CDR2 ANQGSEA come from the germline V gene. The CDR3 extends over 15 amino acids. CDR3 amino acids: CSAGWTSGGPGELFF. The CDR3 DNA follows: TGCAGCGCAGGATGGACTAGCGGGGGGCCCGGGGAGCTGTTTTTT.

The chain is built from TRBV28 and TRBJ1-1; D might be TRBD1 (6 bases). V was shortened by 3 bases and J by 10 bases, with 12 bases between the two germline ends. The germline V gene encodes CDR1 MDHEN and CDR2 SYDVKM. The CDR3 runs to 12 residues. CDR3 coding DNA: TGTGCCAGCAGTTTGTTGGGGGCTGGAGCTTTCTTT. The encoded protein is CASSLLGAGAFF. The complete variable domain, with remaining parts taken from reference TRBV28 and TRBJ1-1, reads DVKVTQSSRYLVKRTGEKVFLECVQDMDHENMFWYRQDPGLGLRLIYFSYDVKMKEKGDIPEGYSVSREKKERFSLILESASTNQTSMYLCASSLLGAGAFFGQGTRLTVV.

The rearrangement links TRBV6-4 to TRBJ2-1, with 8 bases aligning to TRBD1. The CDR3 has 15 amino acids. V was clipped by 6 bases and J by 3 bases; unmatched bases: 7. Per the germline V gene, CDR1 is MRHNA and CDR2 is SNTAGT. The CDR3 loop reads CASSASGQDYNEQFF. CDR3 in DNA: TGTGCCAGCAGCGCTTCGGGACAGGACTACAATGAGCAGTTCTTC.

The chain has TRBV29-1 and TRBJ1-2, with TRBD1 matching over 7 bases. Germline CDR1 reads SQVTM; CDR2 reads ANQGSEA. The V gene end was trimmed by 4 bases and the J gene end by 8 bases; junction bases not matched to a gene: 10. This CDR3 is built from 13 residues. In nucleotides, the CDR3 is TGCAGCGTTGGTACAGGGGAAAGTAGCGGCTACACCTTC. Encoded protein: CSVGTGESSGYTF. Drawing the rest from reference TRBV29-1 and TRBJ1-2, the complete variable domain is SAVISQKPSRDICQRGTSLTIQCQVDSQVTMMFWYRQQPGQSLTLIATANQGSEATYESGFVIDKFPISRPNLTFSTLTVSNMSPEDSSIYLCSVGTGESSGYTFGSGTRLTVV.

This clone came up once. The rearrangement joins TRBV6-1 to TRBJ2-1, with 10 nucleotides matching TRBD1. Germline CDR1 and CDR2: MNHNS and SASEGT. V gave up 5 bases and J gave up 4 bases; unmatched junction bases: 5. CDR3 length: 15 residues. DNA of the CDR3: TGTGCCAGCAGTTTCGCGGACAGGGGGTACAATGAGCAGTTCTTC. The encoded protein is CASSFADRGYNEQFF.

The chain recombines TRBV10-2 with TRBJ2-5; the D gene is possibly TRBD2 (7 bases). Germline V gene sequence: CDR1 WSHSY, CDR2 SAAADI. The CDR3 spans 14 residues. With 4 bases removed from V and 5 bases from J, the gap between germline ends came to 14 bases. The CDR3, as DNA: TGCGCCAGCAGTGGGGGGGGGCCGGAGGAGACCCAGTACTTC. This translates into CASSGGGPEETQYF.

The CDR3 region has the DNA TGTGCCAGTAGTCGGCAGGTCAGTATGCCTGAAGCTTTCTTT. Protein product: CASSRQVSMPEAFF. V and J are TRBV19 and TRBJ1-1; D call uncertain. This CDR3 comprises 14 residues. Germline lookup yields CDR1 LNHDA and CDR2 SQIVND (reference sequence). The ends were cut back, 5 bases at V and 6 bases at J, with 16 bases in the middle.

The chain's CDR3 is CASSQDSHLYEQYF. Written as DNA, the CDR3 is TGCGCCAGCAGCCAAGATAGCCACCTCTACGAGCAGTACTTC. This chain joins TRBV4-1 and TRBJ2-5, with unresolved D. Matching the DNA end better, TRBJ2-7 makes the J call doubtful. This CDR3 region has 14 residues. Germline CDR1 and CDR2: MGHRA and YSYEKL.

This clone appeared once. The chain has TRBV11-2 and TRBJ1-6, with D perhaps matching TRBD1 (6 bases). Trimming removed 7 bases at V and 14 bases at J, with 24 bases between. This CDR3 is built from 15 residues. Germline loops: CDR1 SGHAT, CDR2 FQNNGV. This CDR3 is CASTLGSGAPRALHF. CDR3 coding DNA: TGTGCCAGCACCCTTGGGTCAGGGGCCCCGCGGGCCCTCCACTTT.

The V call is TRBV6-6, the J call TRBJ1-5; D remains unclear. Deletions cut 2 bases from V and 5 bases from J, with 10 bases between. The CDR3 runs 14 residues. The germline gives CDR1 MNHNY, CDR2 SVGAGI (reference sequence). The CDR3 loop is CASSYGPLDQPQHF. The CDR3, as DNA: TGTGCCAGCAGTTACGGGCCCTTGGATCAGCCCCAGCATTTT.

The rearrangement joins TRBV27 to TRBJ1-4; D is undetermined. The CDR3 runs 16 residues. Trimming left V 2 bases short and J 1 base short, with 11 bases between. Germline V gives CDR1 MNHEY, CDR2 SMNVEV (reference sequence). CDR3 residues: CASSLRVGETNEKLFF. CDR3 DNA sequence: TGTGCCAGCAGTTTAAGAGTCGGGGAAACTAATGAAAAACTGTTTTTT.

CDR3 residues: CASSLVLAGGGGYEQYF. DNA for the CDR3: TGTGCCAGCAGCTTAGTTCTAGCGGGGGGCGGGGGCTACGAGCAGTACTTC. This rearrangement joins TRBV11-2 to TRBJ2-7, with TRBD2 matching 11 bases. Germline CDR1 and CDR2: SGHAT and FQNNGV. This CDR3 is 17 amino acids long. Losses at the gene ends were 1 base for V and 3 bases for J; bases not matched to a gene: 8.

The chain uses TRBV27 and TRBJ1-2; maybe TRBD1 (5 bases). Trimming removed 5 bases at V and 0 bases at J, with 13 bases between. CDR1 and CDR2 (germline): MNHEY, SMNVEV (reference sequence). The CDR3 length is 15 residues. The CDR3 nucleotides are TGTGCCAGCAGTCCGCAGGGATTTGCTAACTATGGCTACACCTTC. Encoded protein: CASSPQGFANYGYTF.